This TCR beta chain stems from a study of T cell clonality in common variable immunodeficiency. All CVID subjects were on immunoglobulin replacement for at least one year. Ten or more counts support this clone. The antigen is undetermined. Findings and caveats of the study: What drives increased CVID clonality needs T cell subpopulation sequencing. CVID patient heterogeneity limited repertoire-clinical complication correlations. Reportedly, TCR beta sequences from common variable immunodeficiency showed fewer deletions and N-nucleotide insertions.

CVID and control samples used equivalent genomic DNA input. Sequenced by immunoSEQ multiplex PCR; TCRdb stores in-frame clones only, minus some. Found here are over 20,000 clones, no singletons; the ten largest cover 3% to 4.5%. The source is a human donor with common variable immunodeficiency. Sequenced: peripheral blood mononuclear cells.

Incomplete CDR3 DNA: TGCGCCAGCAGTGCGGCCCGACAGGGGCTCGGCGAG. Protein: CASSAARQGLGE. The CDR3, in full, reads CASSAARQGLGEQYF. The V and J genes are TRBV10-1 and TRBJ2-7, with TRBD1 identical over 8 bases. The sequence runs out 3 residues before the end of the CDR3; the remainder is reconstructed from the germline J gene. The CDR3 runs 15 residues. Germline lookup yields CDR1 WNHNN and CDR2 SYGVQD (reference sequence). V lost 4 bases, J lost 6 bases, and 11 bases stayed unmatched.